The rows below give T cell receptor beta chains drawn from one sample of a study of regulatory T cells in long-lasting Graves disease. TCRdb re-derived calls from the multiplex PCR reads in MiXCR, one entry per CDR3 protein. The repertoire holds roughly 320,000 distinct CDR3 sequences, with roughly 17% as singletons. This sample also appeared in a second study, on T cells in Graves' hyperthyroidism and ophthalmopathy.

Sequencing was performed on peripheral blood mononuclear cells (PBMCs), taken at new diagnosis, from a patient treated with antithyroid drugs. The receptors stem from a man aged 35-49 years with Graves disease. CDR3s include the opening cysteine and the closing phenylalanine or tryptophan.

V gene: TRBV28; J gene: TRBJ1-5; CDR3 protein: CASSQAIQGDQPQHF
V gene: TRBV4-1; J gene: TRBJ1-2; CDR3 protein: CASSQDGGYVHGYTF
V gene: TRBV7-6; J gene: TRBJ2-7; CDR3 protein: CASSSGTMGEQYF
V gene: TRBV24-1; J gene: TRBJ2-1; CDR3 protein: CATSESGTLPRDEQFF
V gene: TRBV7-9; J gene: TRBJ1-1; CDR3 protein: CASSRPQRGSTEAFF
V gene: TRBV2; J gene: TRBJ2-7; CDR3 protein: CASSVNRGINEQYF
V gene: TRBV9; J gene: TRBJ1-3; CDR3 protein: CASSVGPGNTIYF
V gene: TRBV9; J gene: TRBJ2-7; CDR3 protein: CASSPPSGGTYEQYF
V gene: TRBV20-1; J gene: TRBJ1-4; CDR3 protein: CSASGQGGEKLFF
V gene: TRBV7-2; J gene: TRBJ2-5; CDR3 protein: CASSLWLAGEGETQYF
V gene: TRBV29-1; J gene: TRBJ2-3; CDR3 protein: CSVGGYGGGGTDTQYF
V gene: TRBV7-2; J gene: TRBJ1-3; CDR3 protein: CASSLAPGNTIYF
V gene: TRBV5-1; J gene: TRBJ1-1; CDR3 protein: CASSKTGGGTEAFF
V gene: TRBV6-1; J gene: TRBJ1-6; CDR3 protein: CASSHLSGDSPLHF
V gene: TRBV20-1; J gene: TRBJ1-5; CDR3 protein: CSARDRVSNQPQHF
V gene: TRBV28; J gene: TRBJ2-7; CDR3 protein: CASTLGGVNEQYF
V gene: TRBV5-8; J gene: TRBJ1-4; CDR3 protein: CASSLEPAGEKLFF
V gene: TRBV30; J gene: TRBJ1-1; CDR3 protein: CAWSSTLKAFF
V gene: TRBV25-1; J gene: TRBJ1-6; CDR3 protein: CASSVGQGFSSPLHF